Reported below is one TCR beta chain. Its antigen is still unknown. These data are taken from a study of T-cell memory formation after mild COVID-19. Constant-segment primers were used for 5'RACE, and the resulting TCR alpha and TCR beta cDNA libraries carried sample barcodes and UMIs. Each CDR3 protein is one row after TCRdb ran MiXCR on the 5' RACE reads. The sample lists tens of thousands of distinct CDR3 sequences, approximately 15% occurring once. The germline V gene has CDR1 LGHNA and CDR2 YNFKEQ. CDR3 length: 16 residues. Trimming removed 1 base at V and 0 bases at J, with 11 bases between. Findings of the study overall: For contracting clones, CD4+ ones sat mainly in CM and EM, CD8+ in EMRA.

The material sequenced was PBMCs or a T cell subset sorted from them (not recorded which). The receptor's source is an adult woman who had mild COVID-19 (a few samples of this study predate the infection). Cell type and time point are not known. The chain has TRBV4-2 and TRBJ2-3; D unresolved. The CDR3 DNA is TGTGCCAGCAGCCAAGCTCGAACTTCTAGCACAGATACGCAGTATTTT. This encodes CASSQARTSSTDTQYF.